Presented here are 16 T cell receptor beta chains from one specimen sequenced in a study of cytotoxic CD8 clonotypes in ibrutinib-treated CLL. Generated by immunoSEQ multiplex PCR, the TCRdb table keeps only in-frame clones and is missing some. The sample has 130,000 or so clones, approximately 77% seen once. Sample: PBMCs, taken after 12 months of ibrutinib treatment. The source of these receptors is a human donor with chronic lymphocytic leukemia.

The genes are TRBV6-1 and TRBJ1-2; D is unclear. V was shortened by 6 bases and J by 2 bases, with 13 bases between the two germline ends. CDR3 length equals 14 residues. Looked up from germline, CDR1 is MNHNS and CDR2 is SASEGT. The CDR3 region is CASSRGQSNYGYTF. CDR3 bases: TGTGCCAGCAGCAGAGGTCAGAGCAACTATGGCTACACCTTC.

This clone showed up many times. The V and J genes are TRBV5-6 and TRBJ1-5; D gene unclear. V was shortened by 2 bases and J by 7 bases, with 10 bases between the two germline ends. The CDR3 covers 13 residues. The V gene's germline CDR1 is SGHDT and CDR2 YYEEEE. CDR3 sequence: CASSFTQTQPQHF. In DNA, the CDR3 is TGTGCCAGCAGCTTTACCCAAACCCAGCCCCAGCATTTT.

This rearrangement joins TRBV6-1 to TRBJ1-2; D not certain. The CDR3 runs 13 residues. Germline assignment: CDR1 MNHNS and CDR2 SASEGT. V lost 6 bases and J lost 4, with 12 bases in between. In DNA, the CDR3 is TGTGCCAGCAGGAAACTTAATCTCTATGGCTACACCTTC. It specifies CASRKLNLYGYTF.

The genes are TRBV5-1 and TRBJ2-2; D not resolved. Between the trimmed V and J ends, which lost 1 base and 7 bases, there was a span of 8 bases. Germline loops: CDR1 SGHRS, CDR2 YFSETQ. CDR3 length: 13 residues. The CDR3 DNA reads as TGCGCCAGCAGCTTGCCCACAAGCGGGGAGCTGTTTTTT. The encoded protein is CASSLPTSGELFF. Full variable domain (outside the CDR3, taken from reference TRBV5-1 and TRBJ2-2): KAGVTQTPRYLIKTRGQQVTLSCSPISGHRSVSWYQQTPGQGLQFLFEYFSETQRNKGNFPGRFSGRQFSNSRSEMNVSTLELGDSALYLCASSLPTSGELFFGEGSRLTVL.

This clone turned up a few times. The chain is built from TRBV7-6 and TRBJ1-2, with 9 nucleotides matching TRBD1. After removal of 2 bases from V and 8 bases from J, the junction contained 6 bases not matched to a gene. The germline V gene encodes CDR1 SGHVS and CDR2 FNYEAQ. This CDR3 region has 14 residues. The CDR3 coding sequence is TGTGCCAGCAGCTTAAAACAGGGGGCTAACGGCTACACCTTC. It yields the protein CASSLKQGANGYTF.

This rearrangement joins TRBV7-8 to TRBJ2-3; 9 positions match TRBD1. V was pared by 1 base and J by 4 bases, with 15 bases of the junction left unmatched. Germline CDR1 SGHVS, CDR2 FQNEAQ. This CDR3 spans 19 amino acids. The chain's CDR3 is CASSLVHGTGIMVADTQYF. The CDR3 nucleotides read TGTGCCAGCAGCTTAGTTCACGGGACAGGGATTATGGTCGCAGATACGCAGTATTTT.

The J gene is TRBJ2-7, the V gene TRBV12-5, with no clear D. The V end lost 0 bases, the J end lost 1 base, and 13 bases lay between the germline ends. Germline assignment: CDR1 LGHNT and CDR2 FRNRAP. This CDR3 has 16 residues. CDR3 protein: CASGLVPRQESYEQYF. CDR3 nucleotide sequence: TGTGCTAGTGGTTTGGTACCCCGCCAGGAATCCTACGAGCAGTACTTC.

This clone was picked up one time. The chain employs TRBV18 and TRBJ2-3; D perhaps matches TRBD1 (6 bases). Trimming took 2 bases from V and 3 from J, leaving 15 bases between them. CDR3 size: 16 residues. CDR1 is KGHSH and CDR2 is LQKENI in the germline V gene. The DNA for the CDR3 is TGTGCCAGCTCACCAAGCAGGGGAAAAGTAACAGATACGCAGTATTTT. This codes for CASSPSRGKVTDTQYF. Together with reference TRBV18 and TRBJ2-3, the CDR3 gives the full variable domain: NAGVMQNPRHLVRRRGQEARLRCSPMKGHSHVYWYRQLPEEGLKFMVYLQKENIIDESGMPKERFSAEFPKEGPSILRIQQVVRGDSAAYFCASSPSRGKVTDTQYFGPGTRLTVL.

V gene TRBV13 combines with J gene TRBJ2-2; D tentatively fits TRBD1 or TRBD2 (6 bases each). The CDR3 extends over 13 amino acids. The V end lost 6 bases, the J end lost 6 bases, and 11 bases lay between the germline ends. Per germline, CDR1 PRHDT and CDR2 FYEKMQ (reference sequence). The DNA for the CDR3 is TGTGCCAGCAGTTTGAGGGGGGCCGGGGAGCTGTTTTTT. This sequence encodes CASSLRGAGELFF.

The V call is TRBV5-1, the J call TRBJ2-2, with D perhaps matching TRBD2 (5 bases). Trimming removed 3 bases from V and 6 bases from J, with 9 bases in between. In germline, CDR1 is SGHRS, CDR2 YFSETQ. The CDR3 consists of 13 residues. This chain's CDR3 is CASSSGLSGELFF. The CDR3 DNA reads TGCGCCAGCAGCTCCGGACTTTCCGGGGAGCTGTTTTTT.

The genes are TRBV19 and TRBJ1-4; 8 nucleotides line up with TRBD1. The trim removed 5 bases at V and 4 bases at J, leaving 9 bases unmatched. CDR1 is LNHDA and CDR2 is SQIVND in the germline V gene (reference sequence). There are 16 residues in the CDR3. CDR3 protein: CASSLSLGQGNEKLFF. CDR3 DNA: TGTGCCAGTAGTCTATCCCTCGGACAGGGTAATGAAAAACTGTTTTTT.

The chain combines TRBV23-1 with TRBJ2-7, with unresolved D. TRBV23-1 belongs to the ORF category, with a function that is uncertain. Trimming shortened V by 2 bases and J by 2 bases, and 10 bases separated the two germline ends. The CDR3 loop spans 14 amino acids. The CDR3 loop is CASSQRFKTYEQYF. The CDR3 DNA reads TGCGCCAGCAGTCAAAGATTCAAAACCTACGAGCAGTACTTC.

This chain joins TRBV25-1 and TRBJ2-7; 10 bases are a match to TRBD1. With 6 bases clipped from V and 2 bases from J, the junction kept 1 base outside the gene matches. This CDR3 region has 13 residues. Germline V lookup: CDR1 MGHDK, CDR2 SYGVNS. CDR3 loop: CASRGQGAYEQYF. The CDR3 DNA reads TGTGCCAGCAGAGGACAGGGGGCCTACGAGCAGTACTTC.

The CDR3, as DNA: TGTGCCAGCAGTTTATATGTCAGCGGGGGAAACACCATATATTTT. This sequence encodes CASSLYVSGGNTIYF. The V call is TRBV27, the J call TRBJ1-3; D remains unclear. CDR1 MNHEY and CDR2 SMNVEV come from the germline V gene (reference sequence). CDR3 size: 15 residues. The V end was cut by 1 base, the J end by 4 bases, with 11 bases between.

This clone has ten or more counts. The V gene is TRBV7-2, the J gene TRBJ1-1; possible D gene TRBD1, 6 bases. The CDR3 has 14 amino acids. Germline CDR1 and CDR2: SGHTA and FQGNSA. Trimming shortened V by 4 bases and J by 4 bases, and 13 bases separated the two germline ends. CDR3 coding DNA: TGTGCCAGCAGCTCAGGAGGGGGACGCACTGAAGCTTTCTTT. This translates into CASSSGGGRTEAFF. The entire variable domain, with the rest obtained from reference TRBV7-2 and TRBJ1-1, is as follows: GAGVSQSPSNKVTEKGKDVELRCDPISGHTALYWYRQSLGQGLEFLIYFQGNSAPDKSGLPSDRFSAERTGGSVSTLTIQRTQQEDSAVYLCASSSGGGRTEAFFGQGTRLTVV.

This clone was detected a few times. The chain has TRBV5-1 and TRBJ1-2; possibly TRBD1 for D (6 bases). This CDR3 region has 15 residues. Germline CDR1 is SGHRS and CDR2 is YFSETQ. V was clipped by 1 base and J by 9 bases, with 19 bases between them. CDR3 residues: CASSLNFDRSSSYTF. The CDR3 DNA reads TGCGCCAGCAGCTTGAATTTCGACAGGTCAAGTAGCTACACCTTC.